Presented here are 14 T cell receptor beta chains from one specimen sequenced in a study of blood T cells in healthy people across ages. A J-beta primer mix and a sample-barcoded 5' primer were used in a second PCR of roughly 7 to 12 cycles. Using its own MiXCR run on the 5' RACE reads, TCRdb lists one record per CDR3 protein. The table has about 810,000 distinct CDR3 sequences, 30% to 45% seen once. The sample comprised blood. The receptors were gathered from a man in his late teens or twenties in good health.

This clonotype was detected a few times. V and J are TRBV5-1 and TRBJ2-1, with 8 bases aligning to TRBD2. V was pared by 0 bases and J by 3 bases, with 2 bases of the junction left unmatched. The CDR3 has 15 residues. Germline CDR1 and CDR2: SGHRS and YFSETQ. CDR3: CASSLVAGIYNEQFF. In DNA form, the CDR3 reads TGCGCCAGCAGCTTGGTAGCGGGGATCTACAATGAGCAGTTCTTC.

The rearrangement joins TRBV7-2 to TRBJ2-4; either TRBD1 or TRBD2 may fit D (6 bases each). The germline V gene encodes CDR1 SGHTA and CDR2 FQGNSA. The CDR3 has 16 residues. V was pared by 2 bases and J by 0 bases, with 11 bases between. CDR3 nucleotides: TGTGCCAGCAGCTTAACCGGGGGCTTAGCCAAAAACATTCAGTACTTC. Its translation: CASSLTGGLAKNIQYF.

In its sample, this clonotype was seen a few times. The chain combines TRBV2 with TRBJ2-3; D is possibly TRBD1 (6 bases). V dropped 7 bases and J dropped 1 base, with 12 bases sitting between them. Looked up from germline, CDR1 is SNHLY and CDR2 is FYNNEI. This CDR3 region has 14 residues. CDR3 DNA: TGTGCCAGCACTGAGGGGGTCGGCACAGATACGCAGTATTTT. Encoded protein: CASTEGVGTDTQYF.

This chain uses TRBV4-1 with TRBJ1-3, with TRBD1 as a possible D gene (6 bases). Germline CDR1 is MGHRA and CDR2 is YSYEKL. The CDR3 runs to 14 residues. V was trimmed by 3 bases and J by 5 bases, leaving 11 bases between them. The DNA of the CDR3 is TGCGCCAGCAGCCACCTCCGGGACAGAAACACCATATATTTT. This encodes CASSHLRDRNTIYF.

V usage is TRBV5-1 and J usage is TRBJ2-7; no reliable D call. This CDR3 is 15 amino acids long. V dropped 4 bases and J dropped 2 bases, with 16 bases sitting between them. Germline-derived CDR1 and CDR2 are SGHRS and YFSETQ. DNA of the CDR3: TGCGCCAGCAGCCCCGTGGGCAGGTCGACCTACGAGCAGTACTTC. It is translated as CASSPVGRSTYEQYF.

The chain joins TRBV5-4 to TRBJ2-6; D perhaps matches TRBD2 (6 bases). Germline V gene lookup returns CDR1 SGHNT and CDR2 YYREEE (reference sequence). V gave up 0 bases and J gave up 13 bases, with 14 bases separating them. This CDR3 contains 14 residues. The CDR3 DNA reads TGTGCCAGCAGCTTGGGGAGGGTTCCAGAAGTCCTGACTTTC. This encodes CASSLGRVPEVLTF.

The genes are TRBV4-3 and TRBJ2-5; 8 positions match TRBD1. J was trimmed by 5 bases and V by 2 bases; bases with no gene match: 7. Germline lookup yields CDR1 LGHNA and CDR2 YSLEER. The CDR3 consists of 15 residues. CDR3 residues: CASSQSDRATETQYF. The DNA of the CDR3 is TGCGCCAGCAGCCAATCGGACAGGGCCACGGAGACCCAGTACTTC.

CDR3 protein: CASRRDIYNEQFF. The DNA of the CDR3 is TGTGCCAGCAGACGGGACATCTACAATGAGCAGTTCTTC. This chain uses TRBV6-2 or TRBV6-3 with TRBJ2-1; D possibly corresponds to TRBD1 (6 bases). This CDR3 is 13 amino acids long. V was clipped by 6 bases and J by 3 bases, with 9 bases between them. CDR1 is MNHEY, CDR2 SVGEGT, per germline.

This chain connects TRBV6-5 to TRBJ2-1, with 11 bases identical to TRBD2. CDR1 MNHEY and CDR2 SVGAGI come from the germline V gene. Trimming at V came to 9 bases and at J to 4 bases, leaving 8 bases not matched to a gene. This CDR3 has 15 amino acids. The CDR3 loop reads CASTETSGEYNEQFF. The CDR3 DNA reads TGTGCCAGTACGGAGACTAGCGGGGAATACAATGAGCAGTTCTTC.

Worth noting for this clonotype: Being one base from a much bigger clone, this may be a read error. V usage is TRBV10-3 and J usage is TRBJ2-5; tentatively, D is TRBD2 (5 bases). The ends were cut back, 0 bases at V and 5 bases at J, with 19 bases in the middle. CDR1 is ENHRY, CDR2 SYGVKD, per germline. CDR3 length equals 17 residues. In DNA, the CDR3 is TGTGCCATCAGTGAGTCGCAGCGACCGGGGATTAAGGAGACCCAGTACTTC. Protein product: CAISESQRPGIKETQYF.

This chain connects TRBV6-1 to TRBJ1-1; a weak D match, TRBD1 (6 bases). V gave up 5 bases and J gave up 4 bases, with 11 bases separating them. The CDR3 is 13 amino acids. Germline CDR1 and CDR2: MNHNS and SASEGT. The CDR3 sequence is CASSTGLTTEAFF. In DNA form, the CDR3 reads TGTGCCAGCAGTACAGGGTTAACCACTGAAGCTTTCTTT.

V gene TRBV9 combines with J gene TRBJ2-2, with D possibly matching TRBD1 (6 bases). Germline lookup yields CDR1 SGDLS and CDR2 YYNGEE. The CDR3 spans 15 residues. V lost 7 bases, J lost 0 bases, and 13 bases lay in between. The CDR3 here is CASGRDNANTGELFF. For the CDR3, the DNA is TGTGCCAGCGGACGGGACAACGCGAACACCGGGGAGCTGTTTTTT.

This clonotype was recorded many times. This chain connects TRBV28 to TRBJ2-1, with 9 nucleotides matching TRBD1. Losses at the gene ends were 2 bases for V and 8 bases for J; bases not matched to a gene: 7. The CDR3 contains 15 residues. Germline CDR1 and CDR2: MDHEN and SYDVKM. CDR3 sequence: CASSLTGTGIDEQFF. The CDR3, as DNA: TGTGCCAGCAGTTTAACCGGGACAGGGATCGATGAGCAGTTCTTC.

The V gene is TRBV4-2, the J gene TRBJ2-3; possible D gene TRBD2, 5 bases. Trimming stripped 0 bases from V and 6 bases from J, with 16 bases between. The CDR3 length is 16 residues. Per the germline V gene, CDR1 is LGHNA and CDR2 is YNFKEQ. CDR3 DNA sequence: TGTGCCAGCAGCCAAGAAGCACTAGTAGTTCCCGATACGCAGTATTTT. As protein: CASSQEALVVPDTQYF.